The 27 T cell receptor beta chains listed next were all sequenced from one sample in a study of blood T cell repertoires in COVID-19. Here immunoSEQ multiplex PCR was the method, and the copy in TCRdb shows in-frame clones only, minus some. In the table there are around 40,000 clones, 75% to 90% of which are singletons. The sample consisted of peripheral blood. These receptors were obtained from a man between 25 and 39 years old with active or convalescent COVID-19.

The chain carries TRBV6-6 and TRBJ1-5; D not certain. The CDR3 consists of 13 residues. The V gene's germline CDR1 is MNHNY and CDR2 SVGAGI (reference sequence). The V gene lost 2 bases and the J gene lost 9 bases, with 11 bases spanning the gap. The CDR3 bases are TGTGCCAGCAGTTACGGAATTGGAGGGCCCCAGCATTTT. Translated, it gives CASSYGIGGPQHF.

J is TRBJ1-1 and V is TRBV12-5; D possibly corresponds to TRBD1 (6 bases). Germline V gives CDR1 LGHNT, CDR2 FRNRAP. V lost 4 bases to trimming and J lost 5 bases, with 14 bases between them. This CDR3 region has 14 residues. CDR3 bases: TGTGCTAGTGGTTGGGAACAGGGTCGGACTGAAGCTTTCTTT. Amino acids: CASGWEQGRTEAFF. The complete variable domain, with remaining parts taken from reference TRBV12-5 and TRBJ1-1, reads DARVTQTPRHKVTEMGQEVTMRCQPILGHNTVFWYRQTMMQGLELLAYFRNRAPLDDSGMPKDRFSAEMPDATLATLKIQPSEPRDSAVYFCASGWEQGRTEAFFGQGTRLTVV.

The chain combines TRBV5-1 with TRBJ2-3, with D possibly being TRBD1 (6 bases). V gave up 4 bases and J gave up 2 bases, with 14 bases separating them. CDR3 length equals 15 residues. From germline, CDR1 is SGHRS and CDR2 YFSETQ. The chain's CDR3 is CASSPRTDPTDTQYF. The CDR3 DNA follows: TGCGCCAGCAGCCCTAGGACAGACCCCACAGATACGCAGTATTTT.

J is TRBJ2-3 and V is TRBV5-5, with D possibly matching TRBD1 (6 bases). The CDR3 sequence is 13 residues long. Germline V CDR1 and CDR2: SGHKS, YYEKEE (reference sequence). The V end was cut by 0 bases, the J end by 7 bases, with 9 bases between. The DNA for the CDR3 is TGTGCCAGCAGCTTGGTCAGGGGAAATACGCAGTATTTT. The encoded protein is CASSLVRGNTQYF. The variable domain in full, with the rest retrieved from reference TRBV5-5 and TRBJ2-3, is DAGVTQSPTHLIKTRGQQVTLRCSPISGHKSVSWYQQVLGQGPQFIFQYYEKEERGRGNFPDRFSARQFPNYSSELNVNALLLGDSALYLCASSLVRGNTQYFGPGTRLTVL.

The chain recombines TRBV24-1 with TRBJ1-1; perhaps TRBD1 as D (6 bases). Germline CDR1 and CDR2: KGHDR and SFDVKD. Trimming pared 7 bases from V and 1 base from J, leaving 12 bases between. CDR3 length equals 14 residues. The DNA of the CDR3 is TGTGCCACCAGGGACAGCCGAAAGAACACTGAAGCTTTCTTT. Its translation is CATRDSRKNTEAFF.

The chain carries TRBV11-3 and TRBJ2-4, with unresolved D. From germline, CDR1 is SGHNT and CDR2 YENEEA. The CDR3 extends over 13 amino acids. V was pared by 0 bases and J by 9 bases, with 9 bases between. The DNA for the CDR3 is TGTGCCAGCAGCTTAGATTTCTCCAGCATTCAGTACTTC. This sequence encodes CASSLDFSSIQYF.

V usage is TRBV7-3 and J usage is TRBJ2-1, with 8 bases that match TRBD2. From germline, CDR1 is SGHTA and CDR2 FQGTGA. Germline trimming cut 4 bases from V and 7 bases from J; bases unmatched to any gene: 6. The CDR3 is 14 residues long. CDR3 region: CASSYLGGENEQFF. The CDR3 DNA sequence: TGTGCCAGCAGCTATCTCGGGGGGGAGAATGAGCAGTTCTTC.

V and J are TRBV11-2 and TRBJ2-7, with a weak D call TRBD2 (5 bases). The CDR3 spans 11 residues. From germline, CDR1 is SGHAT and CDR2 FQNNGV. Trimming stripped 3 bases from V and 9 bases from J, with 9 bases between. The CDR3 coding sequence is TGTGCCAGCAGCTTCGAGGGTGGGCAGTACTTC. This gives the protein CASSFEGGQYF.

This chain uses TRBV27 with TRBJ1-6; D is undetermined. V lost 2 bases and J lost 2, with 7 bases in between. From germline, CDR1 is MNHEY and CDR2 SMNVEV (reference sequence). CDR3 size: 15 residues. The DNA of the CDR3 is TGTGCCAGCAGTTTAGGGCAGGCCTATAATTCACCCCTCCACTTT. This encodes CASSLGQAYNSPLHF.

The chain employs TRBV7-9 and TRBJ1-1, with D hard to call. Trimming removed 3 bases from V and 1 base from J, with 6 bases in between. In germline, CDR1 is SEHNR, CDR2 FQNEAQ (reference sequence). CDR3 length: 13 residues. The CDR3 DNA reads TGTGCCAGCAGCTTTCCAGGGAACACTGAAGCTTTCTTT. It codes for CASSFPGNTEAFF.

The genes are TRBV4-2 and TRBJ2-3, with TRBD2 matching over 9 bases. After removal of 0 bases from V and 2 bases from J, the junction contained 6 bases not matched to a gene. This CDR3 is built from 17 residues. CDR1 and CDR2 (germline): LGHNA, YNFKEQ. The CDR3 sequence is CASSQEEASGNTDTQYF. CDR3 DNA sequence: TGTGCCAGCAGCCAAGAAGAGGCTAGCGGGAACACAGATACGCAGTATTTT.

This chain's CDR3 is CASSPSGRSYNEQFF. The CDR3 coding sequence is TGTGCCAGCAGCCCTAGCGGGAGGTCCTACAATGAGCAGTTCTTC. The chain carries TRBV2 and TRBJ2-1; 11 nucleotides align to TRBD2. The CDR3 is 15 amino acids. Germline CDR1 is SNHLY and CDR2 is FYNNEI. Losses at the gene ends were 6 bases for V and 1 base for J; bases not matched to a gene: 2.

The V and J genes are TRBV6-1 and TRBJ2-2; maybe TRBD1 (6 bases). This CDR3 region has 17 residues. Trimming pared 4 bases from V and 0 bases from J, leaving 15 bases between. Germline CDR1 is MNHNS and CDR2 is SASEGT. The CDR3 here is CASSALRRTANTGELFF. The DNA of the CDR3 is TGTGCCAGCAGTGCCCTTAGGCGGACAGCGAACACCGGGGAGCTGTTTTTT.

The J gene is TRBJ2-6, the V gene TRBV7-6; 9 bases align to TRBD1. The germline gives CDR1 SGHVS, CDR2 FNYEAQ. This CDR3 has 20 residues. The trim removed 1 base at V and 0 bases at J, leaving 10 bases unmatched. CDR3 protein: CASSLDNHGTGNSGANVLTF. Here the CDR3 DNA reads TGTGCCAGCAGCTTAGACAATCACGGGACAGGGAACTCTGGGGCCAACGTCCTGACTTTC.

The chain combines TRBV19 with TRBJ1-6; 8 nucleotides align to TRBD1. The CDR3 is made up of 16 amino acids. V lost 10 bases and J lost 0; bases outside the gene matches: 8. Germline values: CDR1 LNHDA, CDR2 SQIVND (reference sequence). The CDR3: CATQQGGSSYNSPLHF. The CDR3 bases are TGTGCCACCCAACAGGGGGGGAGCTCCTATAATTCACCCCTCCACTTT.

The chain couples TRBV7-2 to TRBJ2-3, with 9 bases lining up with TRBD2. The V and J ends lost 2 bases and 3 bases, in that order; junction bases with no gene match: 6. In germline, CDR1 is SGHTA, CDR2 FQGNSA. The CDR3 consists of 16 residues. This CDR3 is CASSLKIAGVTDTQYF. Here the CDR3 DNA reads TGTGCCAGCAGCTTAAAAATAGCGGGAGTGACAGATACGCAGTATTTT.

This chain joins TRBV7-9 and TRBJ2-1; 7 nucleotides match TRBD1. CDR3 length: 15 residues. Germline trimming cut 0 bases from V and 3 bases from J; bases unmatched to any gene: 2. In germline, CDR1 is SEHNR, CDR2 FQNEAQ (reference sequence). The CDR3 loop reads CASSLAGQLYNEQFF. The CDR3 DNA sequence: TGTGCCAGCAGCTTAGCGGGACAGCTCTACAATGAGCAGTTCTTC.

The chain employs TRBV24-1 and TRBJ2-6, with D possibly TRBD2 on 6 matching bases. CDR1 is KGHDR, CDR2 SFDVKD, per germline. Trimming stripped 4 bases from V and 1 base from J, with 7 bases between. The CDR3 extends over 15 amino acids. The CDR3 spells CATSDGGSGANVLTF. Written as DNA, the CDR3 is TGTGCCACCAGTGACGGGGGTTCTGGGGCCAACGTCCTGACTTTC.

The chain links TRBV2 to TRBJ2-2; the D gene is possibly TRBD1 (5 bases). The CDR3 covers 14 residues. Germline assignment: CDR1 SNHLY and CDR2 FYNNEI. V was clipped by 8 bases and J by 3 bases, with 13 bases between them. CDR3 sequence: CASGETEDTGELFF. The CDR3 coding sequence is TGTGCCAGCGGCGAGACAGAAGACACCGGGGAGCTGTTTTTT. Full variable domain (rest looked up from reference TRBV2 and TRBJ2-2): EPEVTQTPSHQVTQMGQEVILRCVPISNHLYFYWYRQILGQKVEFLVSFYNNEISEKSEIFDDQFSVERPDGSNFTLKIRSTKLEDSAMYFCASGETEDTGELFFGEGSRLTVL.

The table lists this clone with a count of one. The chain has TRBV5-4 and TRBJ2-2, with 10 bases fitting TRBD1. V was clipped by 3 bases and J by 5 bases; unmatched bases: 7. This CDR3 has 16 amino acids. Per germline, CDR1 SGHNT and CDR2 YYREEE (reference sequence). The CDR3 coding sequence is TGTGCCAGCAGCTCTCCGGGACAGGGGTGGACCGGGGAGCTGTTTTTT. Its protein is CASSSPGQGWTGELFF.

V usage is TRBV10-1 and J usage is TRBJ2-1; TRBD1 is a possible D gene (5 bases). The germline V and J ends were trimmed by 0 bases and 8 bases, with 11 bases remaining between them. The germline CDR1 and CDR2 sequences are WNHNN and SYGVQD (reference sequence). This CDR3 spans 14 amino acids. The CDR3 here is CASSESRQGHEQFF. Here the CDR3 DNA reads TGCGCCAGCAGTGAGTCGAGGCAGGGCCATGAGCAGTTCTTC.

The chain uses TRBV6-1 and TRBJ2-2; no clear D. Germline V gene data show CDR1 as MNHNS and CDR2 as SASEGT. This CDR3 spans 14 amino acids. V was shortened by 2 bases and J by 5 bases, with 9 bases between the two germline ends. CDR3 protein: CASSELAITGELFF. The DNA of the CDR3 is TGTGCCAGCAGTGAATTGGCAATTACCGGGGAGCTGTTTTTT.

The chain employs TRBV19 and TRBJ2-6; no reliable D call. Germline CDR1 reads LNHDA; CDR2 reads SQIVND (reference sequence). The CDR3 runs to 13 residues. The V gene lost 7 bases and the J gene lost 3 bases, with 7 bases spanning the gap. The CDR3 loop is CASKKLGANVLTF. DNA for the CDR3: TGTGCCAGTAAGAAACTTGGGGCCAACGTCCTGACTTTC.

The CDR3 DNA reads TGTGCCAGCAGCTTACAAGCGGAACGGGGGAATGAGCAGTTCTTC. Its protein product is CASSLQAERGNEQFF. This chain uses TRBV7-3 with TRBJ2-1, with D possibly being TRBD2 (6 bases). The CDR3 spans 15 residues. The germline V gene has CDR1 SGHTA and CDR2 FQGTGA. V was trimmed by 2 bases and J by 7 bases, leaving 15 bases between them.

This chain connects TRBV29-1 to TRBJ2-7; 13 nucleotides agree with TRBD2. V was clipped by 4 bases and J by 3 bases; unmatched bases: 6. The CDR3 length is 15 residues. In germline, CDR1 is SQVTM, CDR2 ANQGSEA. The CDR3 DNA sequence: TGCAGCGTTGTTATGGGACTAGCGGGAAACTACGAGCAGTACGTC. It yields the protein CSVVMGLAGNYEQYV.

The rearrangement joins TRBV10-3 to TRBJ1-1; weak D call: TRBD1 (5 bases). Trimming shortened V by 6 bases and J by 5 bases, and 7 bases separated the two germline ends. Germline V gene sequence: CDR1 ENHRY, CDR2 SYGVKD. This CDR3 contains 11 residues. In nucleotides, the CDR3 is TGTGCCATCAGAGGGGTTACTGAAGCTTTCTTT. This sequence encodes CAIRGVTEAFF.

The chain has TRBV11-2 and TRBJ1-1, with 10 bases matching TRBD1. The CDR3 has 14 amino acids. The ends lost 3 bases at V and 6 bases at J; junction bases unmatched: 4. Germline values: CDR1 SGHAT, CDR2 FQNNGV. CDR3 nucleotide sequence: TGTGCCAGCAGCTTTGGGACAGGGGTCGCTGAAGCTTTCTTT. This gives the protein CASSFGTGVAEAFF.